These T cell receptor beta chains were read from a single sample in a study of CD8+ T cells in alopecia areata. Here immunoSEQ multiplex PCR was the method, and the copy in TCRdb shows in-frame clones only, minus some. Among some 210,000 clones listed, about three fifths were seen once. Sequencing used CD4+ T cells sorted from blood, obtained at week 0. These receptor sequences come from a human donor with alopecia areata. Each CDR3 is given with its conserved first and last residue. Fields, in order: CDR3 protein, CDR3 DNA, D gene, J gene, clone size, CDR3 length, V gene. D genes are given only for firm matches. Clone size is given for some rows only: seen once, a few or many times, or a class if the clone is expanded.

cdr3_aa: CASKPGQPYEQYF
cdr3_nt: TGTGCCAGCAAACCGGGACAACCCTACGAGCAGTACTTC
d_call: .
j_call: TRBJ2-7
clone_size: .
cdr3_length: 13
v_call: TRBV6-1

cdr3_aa: CASSSLNTGELFF
cdr3_nt: TGCGCCAGCAGCTCTCTGAACACCGGGGAGCTGTTTTTT
d_call: .
j_call: TRBJ2-2
clone_size: .
cdr3_length: 13
v_call: TRBV5-1

cdr3_aa: CASSSTGQAYGYTF
cdr3_nt: TGTGCCAGCAGTTCGACCGGACAAGCCTATGGCTACACCTTC
d_call: .
j_call: TRBJ1-2
clone_size: .
cdr3_length: 14
v_call: TRBV6-6

cdr3_aa: CSVAWTDDSNQPQHF
cdr3_nt: TGCAGCGTTGCTTGGACCGATGATAGCAATCAGCCCCAGCATTTT
d_call: .
j_call: TRBJ1-5
clone_size: .
cdr3_length: 15
v_call: TRBV29-1

cdr3_aa: CASSQSLGGTSSYNEQFF
cdr3_nt: TGCGCCAGCAGCCAAAGCCTTGGGGGCACAAGCTCCTACAATGAGCAGTTCTTC
d_call: .
j_call: TRBJ2-1
clone_size: .
cdr3_length: 18
v_call: TRBV5-1

cdr3_aa: CSVQGFVTEAFF
cdr3_nt: TGCAGCGTTCAGGGGTTCGTCACTGAAGCTTTCTTT
d_call: .
j_call: TRBJ1-1
clone_size: .
cdr3_length: 12
v_call: TRBV29-1

cdr3_aa: CASRSLSFSYEQYF
cdr3_nt: TGTGCCAGCAGATCCTTATCCTTCTCCTACGAGCAGTACTTC
d_call: .
j_call: TRBJ2-7
clone_size: .
cdr3_length: 14
v_call: TRBV2

cdr3_aa: CASSLGSGTAANSPLHF
cdr3_nt: TGTGCCAGCAGCTTAGGTTCGGGAACCGCTGCTAATTCACCCCTCCACTTT
d_call: .
j_call: TRBJ1-6
clone_size: .
cdr3_length: 17
v_call: TRBV7-3

cdr3_aa: CAWSRGGNTEAFF
cdr3_nt: TGTGCCTGGAGTCGAGGCGGGAACACTGAAGCTTTCTTT
d_call: .
j_call: TRBJ1-1
clone_size: .
cdr3_length: 13
v_call: TRBV30

cdr3_aa: CSVEGGGTGGVYEQYF
cdr3_nt: TGCAGCGTTGAAGGCGGGGGGACAGGGGGGGTCTACGAGCAGTACTTC
d_call: TRBD1
j_call: TRBJ2-7
clone_size: .
cdr3_length: 16
v_call: TRBV29-1

cdr3_aa: CASSPRLAGDFTDTQYF
cdr3_nt: TGTGCCAGCAGCCCCAGACTAGCGGGGGACTTCACAGATACGCAGTATTTT
d_call: TRBD2
j_call: TRBJ2-3
clone_size: medium-sized
cdr3_length: 17
v_call: TRBV2

cdr3_aa: CSAEEGAGYTF
cdr3_nt: TGCAGTGCGGAGGAGGGAGCCGGCTACACCTTC
d_call: .
j_call: TRBJ1-2
clone_size: .
cdr3_length: 11
v_call: TRBV20-1

cdr3_aa: CASSLAGRAGYEQYF
cdr3_nt: TGTGCCAGCAGCTTAGCCGGGCGGGCGGGCTACGAGCAGTACTTC
d_call: .
j_call: TRBJ2-7
clone_size: .
cdr3_length: 15
v_call: TRBV7-2

cdr3_aa: CASSLRGASNQPQHF
cdr3_nt: TGTGCCAGCAGCTTAAGGGGGGCTAGCAATCAGCCCCAGCATTTT
d_call: .
j_call: TRBJ1-5
clone_size: .
cdr3_length: 15
v_call: TRBV13

cdr3_aa: CASSESGTTIYEQFF
cdr3_nt: TGTGCCAGCAGTGAATCGGGGACTACCATCTATGAGCAGTTCTTC
d_call: TRBD2
j_call: TRBJ2-1
clone_size: .
cdr3_length: 15
v_call: TRBV25-1

cdr3_aa: CAISEEGMTLYEQYF
cdr3_nt: TGTGCCATCAGTGAAGAGGGGATGACTCTCTACGAGCAGTACTTC
d_call: .
j_call: TRBJ2-7
clone_size: .
cdr3_length: 15
v_call: TRBV10-3

cdr3_aa: CAYTSGRARTGELFF
cdr3_nt: TGTGCTTACACTAGCGGGAGGGCCAGGACCGGGGAGCTGTTTTTT
d_call: TRBD2
j_call: TRBJ2-2
clone_size: .
cdr3_length: 15
v_call: TRBV30

cdr3_aa: CASSKGLAGTDTQYF
cdr3_nt: TGTGCCAGCAGCAAAGGACTAGCGGGGACAGATACGCAGTATTTT
d_call: TRBD2
j_call: TRBJ2-3
clone_size: .
cdr3_length: 15
v_call: TRBV7-2

cdr3_aa: CASSEPGTADNEQFF
cdr3_nt: TGTGCCAGCAGCGAACCCGGGACGGCTGATAATGAGCAGTTCTTC
d_call: .
j_call: TRBJ2-1
clone_size: .
cdr3_length: 15
v_call: TRBV27

cdr3_aa: CASSFLSSGSSYEQYF
cdr3_nt: TGCGCCAGCAGCTTCCTTTCTAGCGGGAGTTCCTACGAGCAGTACTTC
d_call: TRBD2
j_call: TRBJ2-7
clone_size: .
cdr3_length: 16
v_call: TRBV5-1

cdr3_aa: CASSPGTSGITDTQYF
cdr3_nt: TGTGCCAGCAGCCCCGGGACTAGCGGTATCACAGATACGCAGTATTTT
d_call: TRBD2
j_call: TRBJ2-3
clone_size: .
cdr3_length: 16
v_call: TRBV2

cdr3_aa: CASSDSWGGTDTQYF
cdr3_nt: TGTGCCAGCAGTGATTCGTGGGGGGGCACAGATACGCAGTATTTT
d_call: .
j_call: TRBJ2-3
clone_size: .
cdr3_length: 15
v_call: TRBV2

cdr3_aa: CSVPGLAGAETQYF
cdr3_nt: TGCAGCGTCCCGGGACTAGCGGGAGCCGAGACCCAGTACTTC
d_call: TRBD2
j_call: TRBJ2-5
clone_size: few
cdr3_length: 14
v_call: TRBV29-1

cdr3_aa: CSVGGDRATEAFF
cdr3_nt: TGCAGCGTCGGTGGAGACAGAGCCACTGAAGCTTTCTTT
d_call: .
j_call: TRBJ1-1
clone_size: .
cdr3_length: 13
v_call: TRBV29-1

cdr3_aa: CASRVLNTDTQYF
cdr3_nt: TGTGCCAGTAGAGTGTTAAACACAGATACGCAGTATTTT
d_call: .
j_call: TRBJ2-3
clone_size: few
cdr3_length: 13
v_call: TRBV19

cdr3_aa: CSVGGQGSKTYEQYF
cdr3_nt: TGCAGCGTTGGGGGACAGGGCTCGAAAACCTACGAGCAGTACTTC
d_call: TRBD1
j_call: TRBJ2-7
clone_size: .
cdr3_length: 15
v_call: TRBV29-1

cdr3_aa: CATGWGSVADTQYF
cdr3_nt: TGTGCCACCGGTTGGGGAAGTGTTGCGGATACGCAGTATTTT
d_call: .
j_call: TRBJ2-3
clone_size: .
cdr3_length: 14
v_call: TRBV2

cdr3_aa: CASSWNLNTEAFF
cdr3_nt: TGCGCCAGCAGCTGGAACTTGAACACTGAAGCTTTCTTT
d_call: .
j_call: TRBJ1-1
clone_size: .
cdr3_length: 13
v_call: TRBV5-1

cdr3_aa: CAWSTLDSYGYTF
cdr3_nt: TGTGCCTGGAGTACTCTGGACAGTTATGGCTACACCTTC
d_call: .
j_call: TRBJ1-2
clone_size: once
cdr3_length: 13
v_call: TRBV30

cdr3_aa: CASSGTEGANVLTF
cdr3_nt: TGCGCCAGCAGCGGGACGGAAGGGGCCAACGTCCTGACTTTC
d_call: .
j_call: TRBJ2-6
clone_size: .
cdr3_length: 14
v_call: TRBV5-1

cdr3_aa: CASSPQGHEQYF
cdr3_nt: TGTGCCAGCAGCCCCCAGGGTCACGAGCAGTACTTC
d_call: .
j_call: TRBJ2-7
clone_size: .
cdr3_length: 12
v_call: TRBV9

cdr3_aa: CASRGGRWYGYTF
cdr3_nt: TGTGCCAGTAGAGGGGGAAGATGGTATGGCTACACCTTC
d_call: .
j_call: TRBJ1-2
clone_size: .
cdr3_length: 13
v_call: TRBV6-5

cdr3_aa: CASRSLQLAQHF
cdr3_nt: TGTGCCAGCAGATCATTGCAGCTAGCCCAGCATTTT
d_call: .
j_call: TRBJ1-5
clone_size: .
cdr3_length: 12
v_call: TRBV6-5

cdr3_aa: CASSQRPTHTNGYTF
cdr3_nt: TGTGCCAGCAGCCAACGACCGACACATACGAATGGCTACACCTTC
d_call: .
j_call: TRBJ1-2
clone_size: .
cdr3_length: 15
v_call: TRBV6-5

cdr3_aa: CASSELRGDYNEQFF
cdr3_nt: TGTGCCAGCAGTGAACTGCGGGGGGACTACAATGAGCAGTTCTTC
d_call: TRBD2
j_call: TRBJ2-1
clone_size: .
cdr3_length: 15
v_call: TRBV25-1

cdr3_aa: CSANLDRNTEAFF
cdr3_nt: TGCAGCGCCAACCTCGACAGGAACACTGAAGCTTTCTTT
d_call: .
j_call: TRBJ1-1
clone_size: .
cdr3_length: 13
v_call: TRBV29-1

cdr3_aa: CASRFRDNYGYTF
cdr3_nt: TGTGCCAGCAGATTCAGAGATAACTATGGCTACACCTTC
d_call: .
j_call: TRBJ1-2
clone_size: .
cdr3_length: 13
v_call: TRBV11-2

cdr3_aa: CSVRTDTQYF
cdr3_nt: TGCAGCGTACGCACAGATACGCAGTATTTT
d_call: .
j_call: TRBJ2-3
clone_size: .
cdr3_length: 10
v_call: TRBV29-1

cdr3_aa: CAIGTGYEQFF
cdr3_nt: TGTGCCATCGGTACGGGGTATGAGCAGTTCTTC
d_call: .
j_call: TRBJ2-1
clone_size: .
cdr3_length: 11
v_call: TRBV10-3

cdr3_aa: CAWGYLDSRGNEQFF
cdr3_nt: TGTGCCTGGGGCTATCTGGACTCGCGGGGAAATGAGCAGTTCTTC
d_call: .
j_call: TRBJ2-1
clone_size: .
cdr3_length: 15
v_call: TRBV30